This T cell receptor (beta chain) was recovered during a study of T cells after yellow fever vaccination. Study-level information: It was SMART-Seq v4 Ultra Low Input that prepared the fractions with low cell numbers.

There are 19 residues in the CDR3. CDR1 is LGHNA, CDR2 YSLEER, per germline. With 0 bases removed from V and 0 bases from J, the gap between germline ends came to 18 bases. This clonotype was detected only a few times. Its target is not known. The study's findings and limits: Abundant clonotypes from the bulk population could get into FACS-sorted repertoires as contaminants. Secondary responses were weaker yet peaked faster, day 5 versus 15. Primary-vaccination clones mostly resurfaced post-booster (about 96% CD4, 75% to 90% CD8).

TCRdb processed the 5' RACE reads anew with MiXCR; each CDR3 protein has one entry. The sample includes tens of thousands of distinct CDR3 sequences, about 7% of them seen just once. This sample comprised CD8+ T cells sorted from PBMCs, obtained 15 days after the yellow fever booster vaccination. This chain joins TRBV4-3 and TRBJ2-1; no firm D call. The clonotype originates from a man younger than 40 who received the YFV17D yellow fever vaccine. In nucleotides, the CDR3 is TGCGCCAGCAGCCAAGATCAAGCGCTAGTACAGAGCTCCTACAATGAGCAGTTCTTC. Its translation is CASSQDQALVQSSYNEQFF.